This record concerns one TCR beta chain sequence. Its cognate antigen has yet to be identified. No base-level quality is on record; no much larger clone is a single base apart. This sample is drawn from a study of circulating and synovial CD4+ cells in juvenile arthritis (dated by TCRdb to the mid-2010s). Context from the whole study: TCRbeta CDR3 repertoires of circulating HLA-DR+ CD4 T cells, bulk blood CD4 T cells and synovial CD4 T cells were compared within each patient. The goal of repertoire sequencing was to confirm that a circulating synovial-like CD4 T cell subset was enriched in synovial clonotypes. The paper as a whole reports these results and caveats: Traditional Vbeta family usage analysis did not detect the difference between circulating pathogenic-like lymphocytes and bulk blood T cells. Overlap with synovium increased with sequencing depth, so measured shared-clonotype fractions likely underestimated the full repertoire overlap. Synovial and circulating pathogenic-like lymphocyte repertoires were less diverse than bulk blood CD4 repertoires, and some CPL samples were as oligoclonal as synovium. Because T cell genome counts differed by at least an order of magnitude between CPL and bulk blood CD4 samples, sample-size effects were addressed. Circulating pathogenic-like lymphocytes clustered together with synovial T cells, and compared with bulk blood, the circulating pathogenic-like lymphocytes shared a substantially higher fraction of CDR3 sequences with synovium.

The sequenced samples were obtained from patients with active juvenile idiopathic arthritis. Cells were sorted immediately after thawing, with dead cells excluded using Live/Dead Fixable Near-IR Stain. CDR1 LNHDA and CDR2 SQIVND are derived from the germline V gene (reference sequence). Measured from the cysteine to the phenylalanine, the CDR3 is 14 residues long. Left in the record is the CDR3 DNA by itself, 42 bases read in frame from the first base. Trimming at the junction amounts to 4 bases on V and 2 bases on J, and the germline ends lie 9 bases apart. The library was produced with the immunoSEQ multiplex PCR assay. An external provider performed TCRbeta CDR3 sequencing as a commercial service. In the paper's pipeline: Productive nucleotide sequences and amino acid sequences obtained through in silico translation were used in the analyses. Diversity was measured with Renyi entropy across alpha values, using the median of 200 repeated subsamples to equalise sample size. Pairwise repertoire distance was calculated as one minus the Chao-modified Jaccard index, correcting for under-sampling, and used for clustering. Frequency-weighted overlap with synovial clonotypes was calculated across 200 sample sizes, using 200 draws without replacement for each, and the value reported was the one at the size of the smaller sample. TCRdb stores this immuneACCESS table with in-frame sequences only. Part of the clones is absent; in the studies checked, under half of the shortfall reflects unresolved V genes, and no reason is known for the rest. The V and J calls and clone size were taken over from that table, and D and trimming were inferred from the DNA. Present in this sample are fewer than 35,000 clones, about 95% of which were seen just once. The ten largest clones represent 0.15% to 0.2% of the sample.

This chain is built from TRBV19 and TRBJ1-5; TRBD1 is a weak D gene call, 5 bases matching. The TCR comes from a human donor with juvenile idiopathic arthritis. Sample: CD4+ T cells from blood. The bases read TGTGCCAGTAGTACTCAGGGTGGCAATCAGCCCCAGCATTTT. Translated, this gives CASSTQGGNQPQHF.